This T cell receptor beta chain is drawn from a study of cytomegalovirus exposure and HLA in healthy donors. The PCR contained 60 Vbeta and 13 Jbeta primers. Only in-frame clones appear in the TCRdb table, and some are missing; sequencing was by immunoSEQ multiplex PCR. Here the sample spans 150,000 or so clones, around 80% being singletons. The CDR3 totals 15 residues. Study-level results: Only CMV serostatus was available as immune exposure information. Published work reported that the classifier diagnosed cytomegalovirus status with high specificity and sensitivity. Later work found that TCR association rates differed between HLA loci; DRB1 had the most and HLA-C the fewest. A previous analysis found most TCR beta V segments productive roughly 87% or roughly 30% of the time.

Remarks on this clone: The antigen is unknown.

The material sequenced was PBMCs. V usage is TRBV12-2 and J usage is TRBJ1-1; the table calls TRBD1, which could not be checked here. TRBV12-2 is assigned pseudogene status. This TCR was sampled from a man in his thirties or forties in good health and CMV-seropositive. This chain's CDR3 is CASRPRWTGRTEAFF. CDR3 nucleotide sequence: TGTGCAAGTCGCCCACGGTGGACAGGTCGAACTGAAGCTTTCTTT.